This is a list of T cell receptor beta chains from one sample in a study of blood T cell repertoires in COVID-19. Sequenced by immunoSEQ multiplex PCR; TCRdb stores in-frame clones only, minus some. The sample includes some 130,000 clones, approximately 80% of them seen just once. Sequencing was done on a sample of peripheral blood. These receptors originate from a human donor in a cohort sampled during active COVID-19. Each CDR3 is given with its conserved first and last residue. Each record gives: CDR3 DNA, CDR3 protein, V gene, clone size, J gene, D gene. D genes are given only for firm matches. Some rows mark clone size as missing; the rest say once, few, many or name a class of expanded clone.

CDR3 DNA: TGTGCCAGCAGCCAAGATCCAGGCGGGAGGGTCAATGAGCAGTTCTTC
CDR3 protein: CASSQDPGGRVNEQFF
V gene: TRBV3-1/TRBV3-2
clone size: .
J gene: TRBJ2-1
D gene: TRBD2

CDR3 DNA: TGTGCCAGCAGCCAAGACAGGAACTATGGCTACACCTTC
CDR3 protein: CASSQDRNYGYTF
V gene: TRBV5-6
clone size: .
J gene: TRBJ1-2
D gene: .

CDR3 DNA: TGTGCCAGCATACGAACGGGGGTTGACACTGAAGCTTTCTTT
CDR3 protein: CASIRTGVDTEAFF
V gene: TRBV2
clone size: once
J gene: TRBJ1-1
D gene: .

CDR3 DNA: TGTGCCAGCAGCTCCCGGACTCCCGGATGGTCACCCCTCCACTTT
CDR3 protein: CASSSRTPGWSPLHF
V gene: TRBV7-8
clone size: .
J gene: TRBJ1-6
D gene: .

CDR3 DNA: TGTGCCAGCAGCCAAGAGTGGGGCCATGAAGCTTTCTTT
CDR3 protein: CASSQEWGHEAFF
V gene: TRBV3-1/TRBV3-2
clone size: .
J gene: TRBJ1-1
D gene: .

CDR3 DNA: TGTGCCAGCAGCTTAACGGTTAACGCGGGAACTGAAGCTTTCTTT
CDR3 protein: CASSLTVNAGTEAFF
V gene: TRBV7-2
clone size: once
J gene: TRBJ1-1
D gene: .

CDR3 DNA: TGTGCCAGTAGTATATCGGACTCCACAGATACGCAGTATTTT
CDR3 protein: CASSISDSTDTQYF
V gene: TRBV19
clone size: .
J gene: TRBJ2-3
D gene: .

CDR3 DNA: TGTGCCAGCAGCGTAGGAGGCGCCAAAAACATTCAGTACTTC
CDR3 protein: CASSVGGAKNIQYF
V gene: TRBV9
clone size: .
J gene: TRBJ2-4
D gene: .

CDR3 DNA: TGCAGCGGAGGGGGTTCCCCCCAGGAGACCCAGTACTTC
CDR3 protein: CSGGGSPQETQYF
V gene: TRBV29-1
clone size: once
J gene: TRBJ2-5
D gene: .

CDR3 DNA: TGTGCCAGCAGCAAAGACAGATACGAGCAGTACTTC
CDR3 protein: CASSKDRYEQYF
V gene: TRBV7-2
clone size: .
J gene: TRBJ2-7
D gene: .

CDR3 DNA: TGTGCCACCAGCAGGGGGGGTGGGGCAGAGAATTCACCCCTCCACTTT
CDR3 protein: CATSRGGGAENSPLHF
V gene: TRBV15
clone size: .
J gene: TRBJ1-6
D gene: .

CDR3 DNA: TGCGCCAGCAGCTTACGCGGGGGGGCCACCGGGGAGCTGTTTTTT
CDR3 protein: CASSLRGGATGELFF
V gene: TRBV5-1
clone size: .
J gene: TRBJ2-2
D gene: TRBD2

CDR3 DNA: TGTGCCAGCAGTGAAATTGACAGGGGGCCTCTTCAGCCCCAGCATTTT
CDR3 protein: CASSEIDRGPLQPQHF
V gene: TRBV6-1
clone size: .
J gene: TRBJ1-5
D gene: TRBD1

CDR3 DNA: TGTGCCAGTAGACCACAGGGTAACTATGGCTACACCTTC
CDR3 protein: CASRPQGNYGYTF
V gene: TRBV19
clone size: .
J gene: TRBJ1-2
D gene: .

CDR3 DNA: TGTGCCAGAAGCTTGATGGGGAGTGGGGCTTTCTTT
CDR3 protein: CARSLMGSGAFF
V gene: TRBV5-3
clone size: .
J gene: TRBJ1-1
D gene: .

CDR3 DNA: TGTGCCAGCAGTGGGACAGGGGGCTCCTACAATGAGCAGTTCTTC
CDR3 protein: CASSGTGGSYNEQFF
V gene: TRBV6-6
clone size: .
J gene: TRBJ2-1
D gene: TRBD1

CDR3 DNA: TGTGCCAGCAGCCAAGATCTAAGCTCGACAGCAACCAACTATGGCTACACCTTC
CDR3 protein: CASSQDLSSTATNYGYTF
V gene: TRBV4-2
clone size: once
J gene: TRBJ1-2
D gene: .

CDR3 DNA: TGCGCCAGCAGCCAAACAGGGACTAGCGGGGACTACAATGAGCAGTTCTTC
CDR3 protein: CASSQTGTSGDYNEQFF
V gene: TRBV5-1
clone size: .
J gene: TRBJ2-1
D gene: TRBD2

CDR3 DNA: TGTGCCAGCAGCCGTATCCTCGGGACAGCTAATGAAAAACTGTTTTTT
CDR3 protein: CASSRILGTANEKLFF
V gene: TRBV5-5
clone size: .
J gene: TRBJ1-4
D gene: TRBD1

CDR3 DNA: TGTGCCACCAGTGTTCCATCCGGGACAGGGGGAACAGATACGCAGTATTTT
CDR3 protein: CATSVPSGTGGTDTQYF
V gene: TRBV24-1
clone size: .
J gene: TRBJ2-3
D gene: TRBD1

CDR3 DNA: TGCGCCAGCAGCCAAGAGGTCAGGCGAAATGAGCAGTTCTTC
CDR3 protein: CASSQEVRRNEQFF
V gene: TRBV4-1
clone size: .
J gene: TRBJ2-1
D gene: .

CDR3 DNA: TGTGCCAGTAGCGGACAGGGGATTTTCACTTTCTCTGGAAACACCATATATTTT
CDR3 protein: CASSGQGIFTFSGNTIYF
V gene: TRBV19
clone size: .
J gene: TRBJ1-3
D gene: TRBD1

CDR3 DNA: TGTGCCAGCAGCACCGGGCGGGCTCAAGAGACCCAGTACTTC
CDR3 protein: CASSTGRAQETQYF
V gene: TRBV11-3
clone size: .
J gene: TRBJ2-5
D gene: .

CDR3 DNA: TGTGCCAGCAGCCTAATGGCCGGGGTCTCTCTTACCTTC
CDR3 protein: CASSLMAGVSLTF
V gene: TRBV7-3
clone size: .
J gene: TRBJ1-2
D gene: .

CDR3 DNA: TGTGCCAGCAGCATCGGACAGGGTAGGGGCGAGCAGTACTTC
CDR3 protein: CASSIGQGRGEQYF
V gene: TRBV5-4
clone size: .
J gene: TRBJ2-7
D gene: TRBD1

CDR3 DNA: TGTGCCAGCAGCTCCCAAGGTGCAGGGGATTATGAAAAACTGTTTTTT
CDR3 protein: CASSSQGAGDYEKLFF
V gene: TRBV7-8
clone size: .
J gene: TRBJ1-4
D gene: .

CDR3 DNA: TGTGCCAGCAGTTTTCGGGTCACCGGGGAGCTGTTTTTT
CDR3 protein: CASSFRVTGELFF
V gene: TRBV7-2
clone size: .
J gene: TRBJ2-2
D gene: .

CDR3 DNA: TGTGCCAGCAGCCAAAGGAGGGTGGGCACTGAAGCTTTCTTT
CDR3 protein: CASSQRRVGTEAFF
V gene: TRBV4-2
clone size: .
J gene: TRBJ1-1
D gene: .

CDR3 DNA: TGCGCCAGCTCGCGACAGGGACTTAACACCGGGGAGCTGTTTTTT
CDR3 protein: CASSRQGLNTGELFF
V gene: TRBV5-1
clone size: .
J gene: TRBJ2-2
D gene: .

CDR3 DNA: TGTGCCAGCAGTTATGGGGCAAGGGGAGGCACTGAAGCTTTCTTT
CDR3 protein: CASSYGARGGTEAFF
V gene: TRBV6-5
clone size: .
J gene: TRBJ1-1
D gene: .

CDR3 DNA: TGTGCCTGGACCCCCGGGACAGGGGATTACAATGAGCAGTTCTTC
CDR3 protein: CAWTPGTGDYNEQFF
V gene: TRBV30
clone size: .
J gene: TRBJ2-1
D gene: TRBD1

CDR3 DNA: TGTGCCAGCAGCTTAGCGGCAGGATTCAATCAGCCCCAGCATTTT
CDR3 protein: CASSLAAGFNQPQHF
V gene: TRBV7-8
clone size: .
J gene: TRBJ1-5
D gene: .

CDR3 DNA: TGTGCCAGCAGCTCGAGGACTAGCGGGAGGGCCTCGGCCGGGGAGCTGTTTTTT
CDR3 protein: CASSSRTSGRASAGELFF
V gene: TRBV9
clone size: .
J gene: TRBJ2-2
D gene: TRBD2

CDR3 DNA: TGTGCCAGCAATGGGGAGGGTGAGCAGTTCTTC
CDR3 protein: CASNGEGEQFF
V gene: TRBV2
clone size: .
J gene: TRBJ2-1
D gene: TRBD2

CDR3 DNA: TGTGCCAGCGCTAGTGAGGCGGGAAACACAGATACGCAGTATTTT
CDR3 protein: CASASEAGNTDTQYF
V gene: TRBV6-4
clone size: .
J gene: TRBJ2-3
D gene: .

CDR3 DNA: TGTGCCAGCTCACCCACGGGCAATCAGCCCCAGCATTTT
CDR3 protein: CASSPTGNQPQHF
V gene: TRBV18
clone size: .
J gene: TRBJ1-5
D gene: .

CDR3 DNA: TGTGCCAGCAGTTCCTTAGACAGGTCGGGAAGATATTTT
CDR3 protein: CASSSLDRSGRYF
V gene: TRBV12-3/TRBV12-4
clone size: .
J gene: TRBJ1-3
D gene: .

CDR3 DNA: TGTGCCAGCAGCCAAAGGACTGCCGACGTGAGCAATGAGCAGTTCTTC
CDR3 protein: CASSQRTADVSNEQFF
V gene: TRBV4-2
clone size: .
J gene: TRBJ2-1
D gene: .

CDR3 DNA: TGTGCCAGCAGCCAATCCGGGACAGGGGTATCTTCGGTTGGCTACACCTTC
CDR3 protein: CASSQSGTGVSSVGYTF
V gene: TRBV7-8
clone size: .
J gene: TRBJ1-2
D gene: TRBD1

CDR3 DNA: TGTGCCAGCAGTCCCCGGACAGGGACCGATGGCTACACCTTC
CDR3 protein: CASSPRTGTDGYTF
V gene: TRBV27
clone size: .
J gene: TRBJ1-2
D gene: TRBD1

CDR3 DNA: TGTGCCAGCAGTCTCGGGGGTAGGAATCAGCCCCAGCATTTT
CDR3 protein: CASSLGGRNQPQHF
V gene: TRBV6-2/TRBV6-3
clone size: once
J gene: TRBJ1-5
D gene: .

CDR3 DNA: TGTGCCAGCTCACCCCAGGTTTCCGGCCGGATCTCTGGAAACACCATATATTTT
CDR3 protein: CASSPQVSGRISGNTIYF
V gene: TRBV18
clone size: .
J gene: TRBJ1-3
D gene: .

CDR3 DNA: TGTGCCAGCAGCCCCGGGACTTGGAATGAGCAGTTCTTC
CDR3 protein: CASSPGTWNEQFF
V gene: TRBV6-2/TRBV6-3
clone size: .
J gene: TRBJ2-1
D gene: .